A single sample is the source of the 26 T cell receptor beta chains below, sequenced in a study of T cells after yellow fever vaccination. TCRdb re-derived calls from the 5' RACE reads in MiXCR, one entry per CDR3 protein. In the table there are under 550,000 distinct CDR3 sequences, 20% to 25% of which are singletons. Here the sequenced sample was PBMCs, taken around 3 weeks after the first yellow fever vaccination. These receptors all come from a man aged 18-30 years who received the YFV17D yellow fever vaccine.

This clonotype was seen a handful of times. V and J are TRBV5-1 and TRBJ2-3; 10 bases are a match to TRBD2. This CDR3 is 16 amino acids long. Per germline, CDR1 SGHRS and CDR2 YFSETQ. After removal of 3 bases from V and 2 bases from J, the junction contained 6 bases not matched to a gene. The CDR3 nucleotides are TGCGCCAGCAGCTCCCTGCTAGCGGGGGACACAGATACGCAGTATTTT. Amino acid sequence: CASSSLLAGDTDTQYF. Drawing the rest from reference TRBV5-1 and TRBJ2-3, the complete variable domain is KAGVTQTPRYLIKTRGQQVTLSCSPISGHRSVSWYQQTPGQGLQFLFEYFSETQRNKGNFPGRFSGRQFSNSRSEMNVSTLELGDSALYLCASSSLLAGDTDTQYFGPGTRLTVL.

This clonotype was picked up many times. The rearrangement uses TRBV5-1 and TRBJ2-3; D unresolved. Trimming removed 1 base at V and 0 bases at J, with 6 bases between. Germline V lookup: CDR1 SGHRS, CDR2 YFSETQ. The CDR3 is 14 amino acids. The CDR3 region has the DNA TGCGCCAGCAGCTTGCCAACTAGCACAGATACGCAGTATTTT. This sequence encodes CASSLPTSTDTQYF.

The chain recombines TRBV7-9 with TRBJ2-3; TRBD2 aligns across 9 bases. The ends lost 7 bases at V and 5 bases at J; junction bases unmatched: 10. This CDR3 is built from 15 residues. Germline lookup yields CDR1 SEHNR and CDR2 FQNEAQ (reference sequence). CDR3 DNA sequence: TGTGCCAGCATCCAGGGACTAGCATTGTTAGATACGCAGTATTTT. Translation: CASIQGLALLDTQYF.

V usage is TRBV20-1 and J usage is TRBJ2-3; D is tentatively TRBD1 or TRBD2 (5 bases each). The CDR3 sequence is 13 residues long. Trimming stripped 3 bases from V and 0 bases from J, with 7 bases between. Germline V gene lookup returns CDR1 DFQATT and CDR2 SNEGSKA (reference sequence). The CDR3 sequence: CSASRDSTDTQYF. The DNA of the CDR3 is TGCAGTGCTAGTCGGGACAGCACAGATACGCAGTATTTT.

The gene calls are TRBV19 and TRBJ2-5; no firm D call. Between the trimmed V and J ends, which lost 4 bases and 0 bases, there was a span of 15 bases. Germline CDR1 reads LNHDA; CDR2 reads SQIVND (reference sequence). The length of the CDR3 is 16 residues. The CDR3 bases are TGTGCCAGTAGTAACCTCGCCCCCCGGTACCAAGAGACCCAGTACTTC. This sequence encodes CASSNLAPRYQETQYF.

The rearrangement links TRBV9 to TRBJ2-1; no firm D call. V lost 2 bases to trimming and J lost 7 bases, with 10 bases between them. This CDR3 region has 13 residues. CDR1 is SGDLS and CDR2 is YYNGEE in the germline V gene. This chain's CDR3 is CASSVNGWNEQFF. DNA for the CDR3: TGTGCCAGCAGCGTGAATGGGTGGAATGAGCAGTTCTTC.

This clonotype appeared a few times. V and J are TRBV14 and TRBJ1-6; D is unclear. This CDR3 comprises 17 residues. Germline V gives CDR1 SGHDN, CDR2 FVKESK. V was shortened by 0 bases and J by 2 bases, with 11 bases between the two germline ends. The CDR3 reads CASSQEGSPPYNSPLHF. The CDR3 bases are TGTGCCAGCAGCCAAGAGGGCAGCCCTCCCTATAATTCACCCCTCCACTTT.

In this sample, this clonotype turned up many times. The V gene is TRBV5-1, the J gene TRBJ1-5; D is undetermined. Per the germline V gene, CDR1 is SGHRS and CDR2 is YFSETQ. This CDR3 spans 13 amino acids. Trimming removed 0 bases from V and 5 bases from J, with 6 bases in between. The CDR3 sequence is CASSLDRYQPQHF. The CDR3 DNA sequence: TGCGCCAGCAGCTTGGACAGATATCAGCCCCAGCATTTT.

The CDR3 here is CSATDSITDTQYF. CDR3 DNA sequence: TGCAGTGCCACCGACTCCATCACAGATACGCAGTATTTT. The chain has TRBV20-1 and TRBJ2-3; D is unresolved. Trimming removed 6 bases from V and 2 bases from J, with 12 bases in between. Germline V gene data show CDR1 as DFQATT and CDR2 as SNEGSKA (reference sequence). This CDR3 region has 13 residues.

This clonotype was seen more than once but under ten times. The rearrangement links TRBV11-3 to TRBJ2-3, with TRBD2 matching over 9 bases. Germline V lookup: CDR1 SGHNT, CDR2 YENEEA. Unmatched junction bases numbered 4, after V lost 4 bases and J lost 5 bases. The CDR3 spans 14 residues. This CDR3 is CASSSGLARDTQYF. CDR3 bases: TGTGCCAGCAGCTCTGGACTAGCGAGAGATACGCAGTATTTT.

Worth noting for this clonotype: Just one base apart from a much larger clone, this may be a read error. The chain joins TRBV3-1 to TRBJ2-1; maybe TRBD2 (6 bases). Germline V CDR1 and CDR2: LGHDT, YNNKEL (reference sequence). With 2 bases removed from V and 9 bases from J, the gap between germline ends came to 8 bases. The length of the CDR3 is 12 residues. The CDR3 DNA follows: TGTGCCAGCAGCCAATTGGGGGGTGAGCAGTTCTTC. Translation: CASSQLGGEQFF.

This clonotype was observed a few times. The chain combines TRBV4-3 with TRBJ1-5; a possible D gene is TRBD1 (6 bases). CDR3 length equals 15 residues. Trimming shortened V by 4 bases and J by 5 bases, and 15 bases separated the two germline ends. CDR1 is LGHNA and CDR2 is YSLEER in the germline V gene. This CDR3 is CASSPSQGRDQPQHF. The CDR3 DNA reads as TGCGCCAGCAGCCCCTCGCAGGGGAGGGATCAGCCCCAGCATTTT.

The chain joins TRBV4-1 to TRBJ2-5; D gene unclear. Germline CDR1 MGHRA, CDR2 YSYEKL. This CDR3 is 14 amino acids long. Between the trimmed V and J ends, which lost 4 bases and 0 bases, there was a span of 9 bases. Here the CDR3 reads CASSRWANQETQYF. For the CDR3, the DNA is TGCGCCAGCAGCCGCTGGGCTAACCAAGAGACCCAGTACTTC.

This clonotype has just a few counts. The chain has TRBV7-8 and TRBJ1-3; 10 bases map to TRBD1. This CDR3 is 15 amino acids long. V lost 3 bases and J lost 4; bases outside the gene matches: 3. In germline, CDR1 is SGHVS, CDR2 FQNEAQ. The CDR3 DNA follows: TGTGCCAGCAGCTTTGGGACAGGGGAAGGAAACACCATATATTTT. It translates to CASSFGTGEGNTIYF.

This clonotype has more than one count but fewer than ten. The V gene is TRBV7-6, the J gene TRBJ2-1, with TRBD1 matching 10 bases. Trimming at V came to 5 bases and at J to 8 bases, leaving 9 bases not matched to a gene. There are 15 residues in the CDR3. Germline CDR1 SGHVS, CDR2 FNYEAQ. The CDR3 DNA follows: TGTGCCAGCAGCGAAAACGGACAGGGGGGGGATGAGCAGTTCTTC. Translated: CASSENGQGGDEQFF.

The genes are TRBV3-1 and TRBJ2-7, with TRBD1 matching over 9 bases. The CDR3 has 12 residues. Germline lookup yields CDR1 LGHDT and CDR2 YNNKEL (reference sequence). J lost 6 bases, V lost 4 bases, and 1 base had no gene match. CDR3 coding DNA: TGTGCCAGCAGCCGACAGGGGGGCGAGCAGTACTTC. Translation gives CASSRQGGEQYF.

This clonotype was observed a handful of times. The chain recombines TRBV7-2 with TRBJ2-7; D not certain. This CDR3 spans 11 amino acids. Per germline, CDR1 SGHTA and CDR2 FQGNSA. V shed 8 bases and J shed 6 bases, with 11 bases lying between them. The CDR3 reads CASGVGLEQYF. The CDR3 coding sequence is TGTGCCAGCGGGGTAGGGCTCGAGCAGTACTTC.

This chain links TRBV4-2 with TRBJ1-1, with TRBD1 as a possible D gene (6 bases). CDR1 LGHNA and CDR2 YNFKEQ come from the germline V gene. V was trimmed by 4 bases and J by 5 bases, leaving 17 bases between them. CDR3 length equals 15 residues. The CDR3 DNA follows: TGTGCCAGCAGCCCCGGCGGGGGGCGAGGGACTGAAGCTTTCTTT. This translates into CASSPGGGRGTEAFF.

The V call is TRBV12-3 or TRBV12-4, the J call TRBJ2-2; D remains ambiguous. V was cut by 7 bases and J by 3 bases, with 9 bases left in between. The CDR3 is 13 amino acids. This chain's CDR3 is CASTKIDTGELFF. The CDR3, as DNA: TGTGCCAGCACCAAGATCGACACCGGGGAGCTGTTTTTT.

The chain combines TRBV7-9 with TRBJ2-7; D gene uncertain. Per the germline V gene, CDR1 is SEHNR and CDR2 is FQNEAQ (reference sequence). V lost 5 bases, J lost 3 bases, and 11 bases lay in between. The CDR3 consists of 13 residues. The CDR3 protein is CASSATPFYEQYV. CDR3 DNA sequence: TGTGCCAGCAGCGCCACCCCTTTCTACGAGCAGTACGTC.

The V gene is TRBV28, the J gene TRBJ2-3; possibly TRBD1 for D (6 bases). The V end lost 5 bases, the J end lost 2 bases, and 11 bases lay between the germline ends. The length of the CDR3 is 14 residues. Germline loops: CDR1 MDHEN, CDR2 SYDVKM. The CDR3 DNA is TGTGCCAGCAGTATAGGGGGTCTCACAGATACGCAGTATTTT. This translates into CASSIGGLTDTQYF.

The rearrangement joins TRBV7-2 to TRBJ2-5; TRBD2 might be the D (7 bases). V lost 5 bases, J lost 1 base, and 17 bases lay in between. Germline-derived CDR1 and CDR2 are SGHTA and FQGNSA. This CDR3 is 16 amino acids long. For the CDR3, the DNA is TGTGCCAGCAGCCCTACAGGGTGGGGGGGCCAAGAGACCCAGTACTTC. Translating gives CASSPTGWGGQETQYF. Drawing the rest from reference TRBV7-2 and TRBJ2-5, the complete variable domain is GAGVSQSPSNKVTEKGKDVELRCDPISGHTALYWYRQSLGQGLEFLIYFQGNSAPDKSGLPSDRFSAERTGGSVSTLTIQRTQQEDSAVYLCASSPTGWGGQETQYFGPGTRLLVL.

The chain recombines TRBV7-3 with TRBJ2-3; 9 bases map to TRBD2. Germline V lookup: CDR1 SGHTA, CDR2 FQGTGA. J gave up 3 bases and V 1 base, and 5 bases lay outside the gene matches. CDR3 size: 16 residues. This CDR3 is CASSLSGSGGTDTQYF. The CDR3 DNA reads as TGTGCCAGCAGCTTAAGCGGTAGCGGGGGTACAGATACGCAGTATTTT.

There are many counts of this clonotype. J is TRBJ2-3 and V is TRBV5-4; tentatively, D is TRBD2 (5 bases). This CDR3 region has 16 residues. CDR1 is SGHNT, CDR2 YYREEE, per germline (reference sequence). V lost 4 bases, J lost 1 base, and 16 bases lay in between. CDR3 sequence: CASSQRLEEGTDTQYF. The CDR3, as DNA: TGTGCCAGCAGCCAACGACTGGAGGAGGGCACAGATACGCAGTATTTT. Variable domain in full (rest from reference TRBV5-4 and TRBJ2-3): ETGVTQSPTHLIKTRGQQVTLRCSSQSGHNTVSWYQQALGQGPQFIFQYYREEENGRGNFPPRFSGLQFPNYSSELNVNALELDDSALYLCASSQRLEEGTDTQYFGPGTRLTVL.

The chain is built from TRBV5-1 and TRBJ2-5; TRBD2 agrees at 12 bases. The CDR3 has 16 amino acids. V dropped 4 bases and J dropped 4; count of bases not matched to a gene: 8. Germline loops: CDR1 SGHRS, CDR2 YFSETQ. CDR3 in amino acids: CASSTLAGGNGETQYF. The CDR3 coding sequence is TGCGCCAGCAGCACCCTAGCGGGGGGGAACGGAGAGACCCAGTACTTC.

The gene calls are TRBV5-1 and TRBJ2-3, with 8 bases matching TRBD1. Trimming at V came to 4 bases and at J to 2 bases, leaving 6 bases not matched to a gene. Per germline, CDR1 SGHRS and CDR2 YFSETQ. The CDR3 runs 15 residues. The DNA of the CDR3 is TGCGCCAGCAGCCAAGACAGGGGATACACAGATACGCAGTATTTT. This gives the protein CASSQDRGYTDTQYF.